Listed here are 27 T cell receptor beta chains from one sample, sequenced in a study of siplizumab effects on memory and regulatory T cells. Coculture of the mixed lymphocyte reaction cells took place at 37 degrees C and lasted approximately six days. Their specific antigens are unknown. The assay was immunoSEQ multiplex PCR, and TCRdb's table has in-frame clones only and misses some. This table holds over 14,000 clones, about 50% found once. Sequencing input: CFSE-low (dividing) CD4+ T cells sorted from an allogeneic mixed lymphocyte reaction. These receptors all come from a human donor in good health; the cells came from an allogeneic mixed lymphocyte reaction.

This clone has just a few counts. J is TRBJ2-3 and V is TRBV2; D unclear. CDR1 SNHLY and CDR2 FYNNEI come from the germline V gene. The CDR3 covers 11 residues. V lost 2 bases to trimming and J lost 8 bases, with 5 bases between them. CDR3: CASSERATQYF. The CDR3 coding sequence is TGTGCCAGCAGTGAACGCGCTACGCAGTATTTT.

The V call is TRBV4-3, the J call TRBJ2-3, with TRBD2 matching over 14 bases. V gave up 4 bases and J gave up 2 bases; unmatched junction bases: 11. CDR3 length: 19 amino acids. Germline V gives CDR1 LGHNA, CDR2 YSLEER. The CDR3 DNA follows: TGCGCCAGCAGCCGCCGACTAGCGGGAGGGGGGTTTAACACAGATACGCAGTATTTT. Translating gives CASSRRLAGGGFNTDTQYF.

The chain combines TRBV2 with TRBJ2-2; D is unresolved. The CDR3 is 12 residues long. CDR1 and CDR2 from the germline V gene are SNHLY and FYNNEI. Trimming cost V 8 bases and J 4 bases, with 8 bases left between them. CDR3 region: CASQMTTGELFF. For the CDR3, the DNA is TGTGCCAGCCAGATGACCACCGGGGAGCTGTTTTTT.

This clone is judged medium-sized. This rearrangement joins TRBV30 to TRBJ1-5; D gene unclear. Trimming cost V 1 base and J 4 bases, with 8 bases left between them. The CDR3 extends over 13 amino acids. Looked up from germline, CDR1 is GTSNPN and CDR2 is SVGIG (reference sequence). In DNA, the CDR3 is TGTGCCTGGAGTGCGCAGGCTAATCAGCCCCAGCATTTT. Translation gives CAWSAQANQPQHF.

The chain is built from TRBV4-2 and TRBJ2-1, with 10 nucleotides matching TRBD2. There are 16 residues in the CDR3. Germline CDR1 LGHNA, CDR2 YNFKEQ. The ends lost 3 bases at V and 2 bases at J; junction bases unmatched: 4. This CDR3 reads CASSQGSGRAYNEQFF. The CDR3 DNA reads TGTGCCAGCAGCCAGGGGAGCGGGAGGGCCTACAATGAGCAGTTCTTC.

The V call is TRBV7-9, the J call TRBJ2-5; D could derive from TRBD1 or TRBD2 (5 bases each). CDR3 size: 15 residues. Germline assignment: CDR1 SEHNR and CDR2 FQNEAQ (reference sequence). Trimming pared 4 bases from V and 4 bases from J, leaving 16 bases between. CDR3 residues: CASSYGTGGAETQYF. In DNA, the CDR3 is TGTGCCAGCAGCTACGGGACCGGAGGAGCAGAGACCCAGTACTTC. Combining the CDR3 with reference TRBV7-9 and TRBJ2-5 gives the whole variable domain DTGVSQNPRHKITKRGQNVTFRCDPISEHNRLYWYRQTLGQGPEFLTYFQNEAQLEKSRLLSDRFSAERPKGSFSTLEIQRTEQGDSAMYLCASSYGTGGAETQYFGPGTRLLVL.

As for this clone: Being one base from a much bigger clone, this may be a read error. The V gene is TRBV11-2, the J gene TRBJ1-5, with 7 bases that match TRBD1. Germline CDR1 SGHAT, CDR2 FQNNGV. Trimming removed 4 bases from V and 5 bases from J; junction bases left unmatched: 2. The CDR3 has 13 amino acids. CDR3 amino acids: CASSSQGDQPQHF. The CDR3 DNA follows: TGTGCCAGCAGCTCTCAGGGGGATCAGCCCCAGCATTTT.

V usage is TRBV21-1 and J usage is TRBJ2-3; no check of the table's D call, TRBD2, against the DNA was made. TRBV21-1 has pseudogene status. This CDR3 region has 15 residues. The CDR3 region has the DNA TGTGCCAGCAGCGCCACTCTTGCGTTAAGTGATACGCAGTATTTT. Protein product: CASSATLALSDTQYF.

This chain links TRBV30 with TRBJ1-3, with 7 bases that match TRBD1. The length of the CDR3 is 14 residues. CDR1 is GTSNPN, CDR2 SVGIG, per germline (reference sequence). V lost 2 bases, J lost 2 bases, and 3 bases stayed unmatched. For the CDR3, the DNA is TGTGCCTGGAGTAGAGACAGGGCTGGAAACACCATATATTTT. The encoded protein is CAWSRDRAGNTIYF.

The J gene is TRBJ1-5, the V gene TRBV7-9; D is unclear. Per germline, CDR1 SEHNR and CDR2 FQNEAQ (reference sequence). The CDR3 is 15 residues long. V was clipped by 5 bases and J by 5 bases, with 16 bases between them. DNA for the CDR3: TGTGCCAGCAGCAGCACGGGGAGGCAGGATCAGCCCCAGCATTTT. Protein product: CASSSTGRQDQPQHF. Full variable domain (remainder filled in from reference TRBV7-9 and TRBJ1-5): DTGVSQNPRHKITKRGQNVTFRCDPISEHNRLYWYRQTLGQGPEFLTYFQNEAQLEKSRLLSDRFSAERPKGSFSTLEIQRTEQGDSAMYLCASSSTGRQDQPQHFGDGTRLSIL.

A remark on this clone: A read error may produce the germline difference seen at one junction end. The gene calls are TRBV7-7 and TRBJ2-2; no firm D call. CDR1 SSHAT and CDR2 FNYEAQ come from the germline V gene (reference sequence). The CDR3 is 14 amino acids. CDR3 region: CASSLVASTGELFF. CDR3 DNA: TGTGCTAGCAGCTTAGTTGCTAGCACCGGGGAGCTGTTTTTT.

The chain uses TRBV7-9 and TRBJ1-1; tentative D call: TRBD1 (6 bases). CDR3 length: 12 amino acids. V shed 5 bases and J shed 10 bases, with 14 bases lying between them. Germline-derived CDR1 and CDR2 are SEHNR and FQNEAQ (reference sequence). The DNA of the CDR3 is TGTGCCAGCAGCCAGCGAACAGGGCGAGCTTTCTTT. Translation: CASSQRTGRAFF. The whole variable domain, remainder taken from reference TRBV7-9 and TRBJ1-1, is DTGVSQNPRHKITKRGQNVTFRCDPISEHNRLYWYRQTLGQGPEFLTYFQNEAQLEKSRLLSDRFSAERPKGSFSTLEIQRTEQGDSAMYLCASSQRTGRAFFGQGTRLTVV.

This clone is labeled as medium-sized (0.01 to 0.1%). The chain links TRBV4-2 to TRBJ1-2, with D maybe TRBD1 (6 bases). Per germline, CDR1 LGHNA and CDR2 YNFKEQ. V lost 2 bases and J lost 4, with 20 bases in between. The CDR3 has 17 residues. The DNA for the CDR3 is TGTGCCAGCAGCCAAACCCCAACGACAGGCGTCTCCTATGGCTACACCTTC. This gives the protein CASSQTPTTGVSYGYTF.

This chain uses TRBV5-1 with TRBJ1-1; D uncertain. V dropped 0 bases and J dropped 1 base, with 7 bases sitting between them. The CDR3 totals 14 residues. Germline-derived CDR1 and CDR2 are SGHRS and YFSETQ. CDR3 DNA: TGCGCCAGCAGCTTGGGCGCGGGGAACACTGAAGCTTTCTTT. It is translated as CASSLGAGNTEAFF.

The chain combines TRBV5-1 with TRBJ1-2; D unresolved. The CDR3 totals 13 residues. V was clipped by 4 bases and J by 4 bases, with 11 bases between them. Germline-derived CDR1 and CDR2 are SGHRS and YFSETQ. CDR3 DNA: TGCGCCAGCAGCCCGGAGGGCCTCTATGGCTACACCTTC. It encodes CASSPEGLYGYTF.

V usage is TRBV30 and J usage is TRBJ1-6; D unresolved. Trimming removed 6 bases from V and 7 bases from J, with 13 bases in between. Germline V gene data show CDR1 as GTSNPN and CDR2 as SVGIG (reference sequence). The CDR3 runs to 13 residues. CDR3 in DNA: TGTGCCTGCTTAGTCTCGGGGAATTCACCCCTCCACTTT. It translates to CACLVSGNSPLHF. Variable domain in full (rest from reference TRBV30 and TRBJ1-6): SQTIHQWPATLVQPVGSPLSLECTVEGTSNPNLYWYRQAAGRGLQLLFYSVGIGQISSEVPQNLSASRPQDRQFILSSKKLLLSDSGFYLCACLVSGNSPLHFGNGTRLTVT.

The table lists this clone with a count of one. The CDR3 nucleotides are TGTGCCAGCAGCCCGGACAGGGGGCTGAACACCGGGGAGCTGTTTTTT. Translating gives CASSPDRGLNTGELFF. The rearrangement uses TRBV5-6 and TRBJ2-2; 11 positions match TRBD1. Germline V gene lookup returns CDR1 SGHDT and CDR2 YYEEEE. The V and J ends lost 4 bases and 1 base, in that order; junction bases with no gene match: 3. The length of the CDR3 is 16 residues. The full variable domain, rest sourced from reference TRBV5-6 and TRBJ2-2, is DAGVTQSPTHLIKTRGQQVTLRCSPKSGHDTVSWYQQALGQGPQFIFQYYEEEERQRGNFPDRFSGHQFPNYSSELNVNALLLGDSALYLCASSPDRGLNTGELFFGEGSRLTVL.

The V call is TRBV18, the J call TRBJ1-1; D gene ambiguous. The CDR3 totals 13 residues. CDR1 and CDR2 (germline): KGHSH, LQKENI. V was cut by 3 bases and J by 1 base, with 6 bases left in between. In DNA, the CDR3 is TGTGCCAGCTCACCCCAAACGAACACTGAAGCTTTCTTT. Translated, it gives CASSPQTNTEAFF.

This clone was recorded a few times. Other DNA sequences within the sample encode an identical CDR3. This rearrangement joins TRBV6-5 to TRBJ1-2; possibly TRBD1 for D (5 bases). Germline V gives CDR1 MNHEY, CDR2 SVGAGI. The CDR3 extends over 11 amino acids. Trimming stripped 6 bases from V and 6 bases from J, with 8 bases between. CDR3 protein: CASSRGDGYTF. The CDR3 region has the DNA TGTGCCAGCAGCCGAGGGGATGGCTACACCTTC.

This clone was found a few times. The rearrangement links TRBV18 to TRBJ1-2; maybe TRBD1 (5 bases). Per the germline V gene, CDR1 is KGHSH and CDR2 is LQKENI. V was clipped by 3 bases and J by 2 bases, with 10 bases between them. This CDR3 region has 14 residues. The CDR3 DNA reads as TGTGCCAGCTCACCCTCACCAGGGAACTATGGCTACACCTTC. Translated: CASSPSPGNYGYTF.

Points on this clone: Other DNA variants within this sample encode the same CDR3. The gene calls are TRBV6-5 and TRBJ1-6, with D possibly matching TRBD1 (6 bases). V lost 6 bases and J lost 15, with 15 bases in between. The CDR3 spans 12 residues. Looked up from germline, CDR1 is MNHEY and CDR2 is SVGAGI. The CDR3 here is CASSRQGSLLHF. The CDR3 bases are TGTGCCAGCAGCCGTCAGGGGTCTCTCCTCCACTTT.

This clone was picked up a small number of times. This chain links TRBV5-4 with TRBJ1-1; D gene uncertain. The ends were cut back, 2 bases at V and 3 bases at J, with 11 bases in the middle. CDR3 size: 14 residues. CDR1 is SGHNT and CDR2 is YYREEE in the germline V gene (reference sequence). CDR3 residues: CASSLRVTDTEAFF. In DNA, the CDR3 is TGTGCCAGCAGCTTACGGGTTACGGACACTGAAGCTTTCTTT. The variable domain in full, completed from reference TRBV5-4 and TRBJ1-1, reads ETGVTQSPTHLIKTRGQQVTLRCSSQSGHNTVSWYQQALGQGPQFIFQYYREEENGRGNFPPRFSGLQFPNYSSELNVNALELDDSALYLCASSLRVTDTEAFFGQGTRLTVV.

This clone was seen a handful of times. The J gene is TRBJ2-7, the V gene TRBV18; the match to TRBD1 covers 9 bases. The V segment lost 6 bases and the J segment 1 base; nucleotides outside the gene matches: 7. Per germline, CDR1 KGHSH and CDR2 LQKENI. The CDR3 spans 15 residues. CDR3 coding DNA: TGTGCCAGCTCCTCCGGGACAGGGACGTCCTACGAGCAGTACTTC. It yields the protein CASSSGTGTSYEQYF.

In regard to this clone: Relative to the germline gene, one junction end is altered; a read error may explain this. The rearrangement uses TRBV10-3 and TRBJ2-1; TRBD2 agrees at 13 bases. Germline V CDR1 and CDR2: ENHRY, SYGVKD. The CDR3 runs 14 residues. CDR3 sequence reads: CTIRGLAGAEEQFF. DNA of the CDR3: TGTACCATCAGAGGACTAGCGGGAGCAGAAGAGCAGTTCTTC.

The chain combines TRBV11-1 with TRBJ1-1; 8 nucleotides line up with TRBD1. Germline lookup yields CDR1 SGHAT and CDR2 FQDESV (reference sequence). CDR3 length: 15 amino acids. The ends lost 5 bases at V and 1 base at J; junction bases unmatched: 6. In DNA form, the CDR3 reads TGTGCCAGCAGCCTGCGGACAGGGTGGAACACTGAAGCTTTCTTT. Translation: CASSLRTGWNTEAFF.

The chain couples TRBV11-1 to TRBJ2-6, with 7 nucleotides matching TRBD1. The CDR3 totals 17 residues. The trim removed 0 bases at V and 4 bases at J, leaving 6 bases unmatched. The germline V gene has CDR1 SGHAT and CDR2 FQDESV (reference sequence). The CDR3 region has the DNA TGTGCCAGCAGCTTAGCAGGGGGCGCGCTAGGGGCCAACGTCCTGACTTTC. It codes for CASSLAGGALGANVLTF. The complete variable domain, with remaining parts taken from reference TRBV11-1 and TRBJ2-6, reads EAEVAQSPRYKITEKSQAVAFWCDPISGHATLYWYRQILGQGPELLVQFQDESVVDDSQLPKDRFSAERLKGVDSTLKIQPAELGDSAMYLCASSLAGGALGANVLTFGAGSRLTVL.

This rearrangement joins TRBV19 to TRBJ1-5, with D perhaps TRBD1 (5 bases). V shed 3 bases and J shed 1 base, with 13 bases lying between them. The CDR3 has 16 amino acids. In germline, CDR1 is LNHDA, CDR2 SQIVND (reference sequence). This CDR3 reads CASSIVGTRSNQPQHF. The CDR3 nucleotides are TGTGCCAGTAGTATTGTTGGGACGAGGAGCAATCAGCCCCAGCATTTT.